This entry concerns a single TCR beta chain. CDR3 length: 12 residues. Germline CDR1 is DFQATT and CDR2 is SNEGSKA (reference sequence). V lost 4 bases, J lost 8 bases, and 5 bases stayed unmatched. PBMCs were collected from an approximately 9.4 ml volume of fresh peripheral blood. This sample is drawn from a study of T cells in Graves' hyperthyroidism and ophthalmopathy. Regions amplified from RNA transcripts were the TCR beta CDR3 regions. An initial round of RT-PCR targeting the TCR CDR3 relied on the HTBI primer set. TCRdb analysed the multiplex PCR reads with MiXCR anew, one entry per CDR3 protein. The sample holds about 380,000 distinct CDR3 sequences, about 14% seen once.

The TCR sequence derives from a man younger than 40 with Graves' hyperthyroidism that later progressed to Graves' ophthalmopathy. Sequencing input: blood. V and J are TRBV20-1 and TRBJ2-4; 7 bases map to TRBD1. CDR3 amino acids: CSATGGRYIQYF. The CDR3 DNA reads as TGCAGTGCTACAGGGGGTCGGTACATTCAGTACTTC.